One and the same sample provided the 22 T cell receptor beta chains below, sequenced in a study of blood T cell repertoires in COVID-19. Libraries were prepared by immunoSEQ multiplex PCR; TCRdb keeps only in-frame clonotypes and omits some of them. The table lists a few hundred thousand clones, 86% of them singletons. Sequenced sample: peripheral blood. These receptors were collected from a man between 40 and 49 years old who had recovered from COVID-19.

This clone is a singleton in its sample. This chain uses TRBV13 with TRBJ2-7, with D perhaps matching TRBD2 (6 bases). Germline V gives CDR1 PRHDT, CDR2 FYEKMQ (reference sequence). This CDR3 has 11 residues. CDR3 region: CAGGRAREQYF. CDR3 bases: TGTGCGGGAGGAAGGGCTAGAGAGCAGTACTTC. Drawing the rest from reference TRBV13 and TRBJ2-7, the complete variable domain is AAGVIQSPRHLIKEKRETATLKCYPIPRHDTVYWYQQGPGQDPQFLISFYEKMQSDKGSIPDRFSAQQFSDYHSELNMSSLELGDSALYFCAGGRAREQYFGPGTRLTVT.

This clone was picked up one time. V usage is TRBV7-8 and J usage is TRBJ2-5; D is ambiguous. There are 15 residues in the CDR3. Germline CDR1 SGHVS, CDR2 FQNEAQ. Trimming pared 1 base from V and 5 bases from J, leaving 14 bases between. The CDR3 region has the DNA TGTGCCAGCAGCTTAGTGGTTAGTTTCTTCGAGACCCAGTACTTC. Its protein is CASSLVVSFFETQYF.

The chain uses TRBV30 and TRBJ1-1, with no clear D. This CDR3 spans 11 amino acids. Trimming stripped 0 bases from V and 8 bases from J, with 7 bases between. The germline gives CDR1 GTSNPN, CDR2 SVGIG (reference sequence). For the CDR3, the DNA is TGTGCCTGGAGTGTTTCCCTGGAAGCTTTCTTT. Its protein is CAWSVSLEAFF.

CDR3 protein: CASRFSGGHEQYF. Here the CDR3 DNA reads TGTGCCAGCAGGTTCTCGGGGGGCCACGAGCAGTACTTC. This chain links TRBV7-2 with TRBJ2-7; D might be TRBD2 (7 bases). This CDR3 is built from 13 residues. CDR1 and CDR2 from the germline V gene are SGHTA and FQGNSA. Trimming cost V 6 bases and J 5 bases, with 14 bases left between them.

CDR3 residues: CASSFYRNEKLFF. CDR3 coding DNA: TGTGCCAGCAGTTTCTACAGAAATGAAAAACTGTTTTTT. The rearrangement uses TRBV12-3 or TRBV12-4 and TRBJ1-4; D gene ambiguous. The CDR3 has 13 residues. V was clipped by 3 bases and J by 5 bases, with 7 bases between them.

The chain employs TRBV5-4 and TRBJ2-7, with D uncertain. This CDR3 region has 13 residues. Trimming took off 4 bases at V and 1 base at J, with 9 bases between the two ends. Germline V gene data show CDR1 as SGHNT and CDR2 as YYREEE (reference sequence). CDR3 in amino acids: CASSPTQSYEQYF. CDR3 in DNA: TGTGCCAGCAGCCCGACTCAGTCCTACGAGCAGTACTTC.

J is TRBJ1-1 and V is TRBV3-1 (or the pseudogene TRBV3-2); D is unresolved. Trimming removed 1 base at V and 4 bases at J, with 10 bases between. CDR1 LGHDT and CDR2 YNNKEL come from the germline V gene (reference sequence). This CDR3 comprises 14 residues. CDR3 loop: CASSQGLDGTEAFF. CDR3 nucleotide sequence: TGTGCCAGCAGCCAAGGACTTGACGGCACTGAAGCTTTCTTT.

Written as DNA, the CDR3 is TGTGCCAGCAGCGGTCCCACAGGGGGCTCTGGGGCCAACGTCCTGACTTTC. It encodes CASSGPTGGSGANVLTF. The chain combines TRBV7-7 with TRBJ2-6; 8 bases fit TRBD1. The germline gives CDR1 SSHAT, CDR2 FNYEAQ (reference sequence). The CDR3 is 17 amino acids. The trim removed 5 bases at V and 0 bases at J, leaving 6 bases unmatched.

V gene TRBV9 combines with J gene TRBJ2-3; 13 nucleotides line up with TRBD2. The CDR3 loop spans 16 amino acids. The V gene end was trimmed by 4 bases and the J gene end by 5 bases; junction bases not matched to a gene: 7. Germline V gene data show CDR1 as SGDLS and CDR2 as YYNGEE. CDR3 sequence (DNA): TGTGCCAGCAGCCTGGGACTAGCGGGGCCCGGAGATACGCAGTATTTT. It yields the protein CASSLGLAGPGDTQYF.

This chain uses TRBV15 with TRBJ2-3; D may be TRBD1 (5 bases). This CDR3 has 15 residues. From germline, CDR1 is LNHNV and CDR2 YYDKDF (reference sequence). V was trimmed by 5 bases and J by 2 bases, leaving 14 bases between them. The CDR3 region is CATSATRQLTDTQYF. CDR3 nucleotide sequence: TGTGCCACCAGCGCCACGAGACAGCTCACAGATACGCAGTATTTT.

V is TRBV4-3 and J is TRBJ2-1; possible D gene TRBD1, 6 bases. V was pared by 3 bases and J by 3 bases, with 12 bases between. The CDR3 sequence is 15 residues long. Germline CDR1 is LGHNA and CDR2 is YSLEER. Written as DNA, the CDR3 is TGCGCCAGCAGCCAGCTTCAGGGGATCTACAATGAGCAGTTCTTC. Residues: CASSQLQGIYNEQFF.

V and J are TRBV11-3 and TRBJ1-1; 8 positions match TRBD1. Germline CDR1 and CDR2: SGHNT and YENEEA. The CDR3 runs 20 residues. V lost 2 bases and J lost 0; bases outside the gene matches: 17. CDR3 sequence reads: CASSLFWGTGGVRMNTEAFF. The CDR3 DNA follows: TGTGCCAGCAGCTTATTTTGGGGTACAGGGGGAGTTAGAATGAACACTGAAGCTTTCTTT.

The chain recombines TRBV19 with TRBJ1-2; 7 bases map to TRBD1. Germline V gene lookup returns CDR1 LNHDA and CDR2 SQIVND (reference sequence). With V trimmed by 4 bases and J by 6 bases, 2 bases remained unmatched. This CDR3 comprises 12 residues. CDR3 nucleotide sequence: TGTGCCAGTAGTACTGGGACAGATGGCTACACCTTC. Encoded protein: CASSTGTDGYTF.

V gene TRBV7-2 combines with J gene TRBJ2-1, with D possibly TRBD1 on 5 matching bases. CDR1 and CDR2 (germline): SGHTA, FQGNSA. This CDR3 contains 16 residues. Trimming shortened V by 5 bases and J by 1 base, and 15 bases separated the two germline ends. The DNA for the CDR3 is TGTGCCAGCAGCCCGCGACAGCCATCGTCCTACAATGAGCAGTTCTTC. Translating it yields CASSPRQPSSYNEQFF.

The V call is TRBV5-1, the J call TRBJ2-1, with D maybe TRBD1 (6 bases). The CDR3 totals 15 residues. In germline, CDR1 is SGHRS, CDR2 YFSETQ. Between the trimmed V and J ends, which lost 3 bases and 6 bases, there was a span of 16 bases. CDR3 sequence reads: CASSSDRGYGNEQFF. The CDR3 nucleotides are TGCGCCAGCAGCTCCGATAGGGGGTACGGCAATGAGCAGTTCTTC.

This sequence joins TRBV18 and TRBJ2-2; the D gene is possibly TRBD2 (5 bases). Germline loops: CDR1 KGHSH, CDR2 LQKENI. Trimming took off 3 bases at V and 1 base at J, with 9 bases between the two ends. CDR3 length: 15 residues. The CDR3 coding sequence is TGTGCCAGCTCACCGAGGGCGGGGAACACCGGGGAGCTGTTTTTT. It codes for CASSPRAGNTGELFF.

This clone has just a few counts. This chain joins TRBV9 and TRBJ2-3; D uncertain. V was cut by 3 bases and J by 0 bases, with 8 bases left in between. Germline CDR1 SGDLS, CDR2 YYNGEE. This CDR3 has 14 amino acids. The CDR3 is CASSGSWSTDTQYF. CDR3 sequence (DNA): TGTGCCAGCAGCGGGAGTTGGAGCACAGATACGCAGTATTTT. Looking up the rest from reference TRBV9 and TRBJ2-3 gives the full variable domain: DSGVTQTPKHLITATGQRVTLRCSPRSGDLSVYWYQQSLDQGLQFLIQYYNGEERAKGNILERFSAQQFPDLHSELNLSSLELGDSALYFCASSGSWSTDTQYFGPGTRLTVL.

The gene calls are TRBV7-9 and TRBJ1-1, with D possibly matching TRBD1 (5 bases). The ends were cut back, 3 bases at V and 8 bases at J, with 19 bases in the middle. Germline CDR1 SEHNR, CDR2 FQNEAQ (reference sequence). The length of the CDR3 is 15 residues. Written as DNA, the CDR3 is TGTGCCAGCAGCTTCAAGAAGGGGATAGGTAAAGAAGCTTTCTTT. Residues: CASSFKKGIGKEAFF.

This sequence joins TRBV27 and TRBJ1-6; a weak D match, TRBD1 (5 bases). The CDR3 has 14 residues. Germline CDR1 MNHEY, CDR2 SMNVEV (reference sequence). The V and J ends lost 2 bases and 10 bases respectively, with 12 bases between them. CDR3 in DNA: TGTGCCAGCAGTTTAAGGGGCTTTGGGTCACCCCTCCACTTT. It specifies CASSLRGFGSPLHF.

CDR3 protein: CASSLRGHQHF. CDR3 bases: TGTGCCAGCAGTTTACGGGGTCACCAGCATTTT. The V gene is TRBV12-3 or TRBV12-4, the J gene TRBJ1-5; D call uncertain. This CDR3 is built from 11 residues. V dropped 2 bases and J dropped 12 bases, with 8 bases sitting between them.

The chain recombines TRBV9 with TRBJ2-2; 8 bases agree with TRBD1. Germline V gene sequence: CDR1 SGDLS, CDR2 YYNGEE. V gave up 4 bases and J gave up 6 bases; unmatched junction bases: 5. The length of the CDR3 is 14 residues. CDR3 in amino acids: CASSSGGRAGELFF. The CDR3, as DNA: TGTGCCAGCAGCTCAGGGGGCAGGGCCGGGGAGCTGTTTTTT.

In its sample, this clone was seen once. The chain employs TRBV27 and TRBJ2-3; the match to TRBD2 covers 8 bases. Germline loops: CDR1 MNHEY, CDR2 SMNVEV (reference sequence). V dropped 6 bases and J dropped 5; count of bases not matched to a gene: 10. The CDR3 runs to 15 residues. CDR3 sequence reads: CASSGWGLGEDTQYF. The CDR3 region has the DNA TGTGCCAGCAGCGGATGGGGACTAGGGGAAGATACGCAGTATTTT.